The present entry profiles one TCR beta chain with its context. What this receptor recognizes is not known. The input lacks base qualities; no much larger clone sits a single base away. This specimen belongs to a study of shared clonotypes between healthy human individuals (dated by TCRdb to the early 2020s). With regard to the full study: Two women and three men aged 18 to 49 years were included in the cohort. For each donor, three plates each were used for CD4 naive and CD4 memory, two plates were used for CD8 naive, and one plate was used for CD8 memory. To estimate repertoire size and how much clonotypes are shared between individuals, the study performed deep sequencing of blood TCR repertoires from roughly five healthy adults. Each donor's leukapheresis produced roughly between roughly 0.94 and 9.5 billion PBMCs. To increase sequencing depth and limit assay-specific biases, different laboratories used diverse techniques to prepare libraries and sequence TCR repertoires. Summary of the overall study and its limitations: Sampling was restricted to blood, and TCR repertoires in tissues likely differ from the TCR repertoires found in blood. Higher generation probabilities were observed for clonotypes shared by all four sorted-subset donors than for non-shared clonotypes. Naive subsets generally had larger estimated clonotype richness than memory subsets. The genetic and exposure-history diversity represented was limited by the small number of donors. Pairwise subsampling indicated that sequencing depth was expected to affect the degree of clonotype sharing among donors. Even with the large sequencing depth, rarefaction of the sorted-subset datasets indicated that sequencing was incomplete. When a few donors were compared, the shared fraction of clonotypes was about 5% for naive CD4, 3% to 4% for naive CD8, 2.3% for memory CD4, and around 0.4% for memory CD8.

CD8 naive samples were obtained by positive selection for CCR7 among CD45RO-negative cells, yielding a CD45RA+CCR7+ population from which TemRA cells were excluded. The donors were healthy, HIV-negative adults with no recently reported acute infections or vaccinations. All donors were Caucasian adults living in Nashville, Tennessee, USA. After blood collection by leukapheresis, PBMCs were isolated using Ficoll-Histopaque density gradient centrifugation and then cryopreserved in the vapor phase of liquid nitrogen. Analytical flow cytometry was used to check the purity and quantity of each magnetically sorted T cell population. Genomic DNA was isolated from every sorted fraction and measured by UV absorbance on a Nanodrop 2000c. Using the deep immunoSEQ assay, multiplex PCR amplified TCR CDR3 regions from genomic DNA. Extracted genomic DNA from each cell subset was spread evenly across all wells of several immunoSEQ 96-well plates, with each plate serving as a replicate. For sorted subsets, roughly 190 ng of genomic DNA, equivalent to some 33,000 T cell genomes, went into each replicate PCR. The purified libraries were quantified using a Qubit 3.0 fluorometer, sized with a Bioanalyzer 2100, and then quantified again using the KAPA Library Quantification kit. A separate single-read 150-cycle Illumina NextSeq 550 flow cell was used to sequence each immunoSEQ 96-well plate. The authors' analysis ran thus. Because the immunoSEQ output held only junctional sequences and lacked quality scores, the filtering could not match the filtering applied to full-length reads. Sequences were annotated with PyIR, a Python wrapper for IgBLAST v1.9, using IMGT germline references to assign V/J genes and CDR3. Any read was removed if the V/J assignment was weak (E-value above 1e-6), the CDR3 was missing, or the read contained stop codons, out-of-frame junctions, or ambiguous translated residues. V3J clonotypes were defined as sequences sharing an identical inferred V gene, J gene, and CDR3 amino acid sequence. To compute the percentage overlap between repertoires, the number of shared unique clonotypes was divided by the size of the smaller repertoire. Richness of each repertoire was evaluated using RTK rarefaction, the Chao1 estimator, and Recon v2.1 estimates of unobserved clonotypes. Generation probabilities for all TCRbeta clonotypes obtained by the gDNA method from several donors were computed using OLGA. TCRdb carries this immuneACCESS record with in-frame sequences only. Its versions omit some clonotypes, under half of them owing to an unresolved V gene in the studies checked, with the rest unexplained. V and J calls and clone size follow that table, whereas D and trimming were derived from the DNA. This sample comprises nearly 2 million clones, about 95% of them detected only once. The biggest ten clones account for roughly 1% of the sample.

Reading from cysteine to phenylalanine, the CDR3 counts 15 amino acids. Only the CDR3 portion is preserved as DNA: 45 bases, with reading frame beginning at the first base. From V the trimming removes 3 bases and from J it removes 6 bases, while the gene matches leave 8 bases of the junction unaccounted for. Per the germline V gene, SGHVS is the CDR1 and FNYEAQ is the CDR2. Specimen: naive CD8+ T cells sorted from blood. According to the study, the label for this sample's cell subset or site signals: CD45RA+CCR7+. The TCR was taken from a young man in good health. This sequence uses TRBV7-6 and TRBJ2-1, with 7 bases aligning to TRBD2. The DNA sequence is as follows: TGTGCCAGCAGCTTTCTCTCTAGCGGCCTCAATGAGCAGTTCTTC. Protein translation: CASSFLSSGLNEQFF.